This TCR beta chain appears in the sequencing data of a study of T cell repertoires in cytomegalovirus infection. Across the whole study: Public TCR beta signature analysis indicated the presence of both CMV infection and matching HLA type.

TCRdb fed the reads into MiXCR, producing one record per CDR3 protein. The data show some 700,000 distinct CDR3 sequences, with less than 40% seen just once and 2.8% held by the top ten. Losses at the gene ends were 3 bases for V and 0 bases for J; bases not matched to a gene: 4. The CDR3 is 16 amino acids. CDR1 MNHEY and CDR2 SMNVEV come from the germline V gene (reference sequence). Whole-study findings and limits: Cumulative frequency of public TCR beta families picked out carriers of CMV plus the relevant HLA. Dominating the ex vivo response were HLA-C-restricted CMV-specific TCR beta clonotypes.

In regard to this clonotype: Its target is not known.

The specimen sequenced was PBMCs. This chain joins TRBV27 and TRBJ2-1; 8 nucleotides match TRBD2. The clonotype comes from a human donor in good health (CMV status not recorded). Some clones in this sample may be carry-over from other donors' samples. The chain's CDR3 is CASSFELADSYNEQFF. The CDR3 DNA sequence: TGTGCCAGCAGTTTCGAACTAGCGGACTCCTACAATGAGCAGTTCTTC.